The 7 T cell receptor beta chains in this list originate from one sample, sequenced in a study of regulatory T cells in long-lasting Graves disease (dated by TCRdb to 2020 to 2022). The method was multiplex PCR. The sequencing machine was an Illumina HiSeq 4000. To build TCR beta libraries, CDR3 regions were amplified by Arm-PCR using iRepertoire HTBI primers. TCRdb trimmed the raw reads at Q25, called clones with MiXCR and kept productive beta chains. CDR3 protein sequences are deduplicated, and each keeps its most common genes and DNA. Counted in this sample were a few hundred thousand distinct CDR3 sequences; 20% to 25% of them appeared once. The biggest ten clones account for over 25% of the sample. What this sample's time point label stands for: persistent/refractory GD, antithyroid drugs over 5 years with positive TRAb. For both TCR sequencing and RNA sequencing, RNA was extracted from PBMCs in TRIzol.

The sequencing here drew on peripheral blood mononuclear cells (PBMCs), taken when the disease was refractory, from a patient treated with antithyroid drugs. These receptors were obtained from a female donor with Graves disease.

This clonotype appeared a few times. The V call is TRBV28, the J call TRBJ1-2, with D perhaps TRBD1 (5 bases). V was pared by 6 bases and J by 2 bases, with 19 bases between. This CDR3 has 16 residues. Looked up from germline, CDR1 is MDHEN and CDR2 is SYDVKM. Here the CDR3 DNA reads TGTGCCAGCAGCCCCGGTCGGGGACTGTTCAACTATGGCTACACCTTC. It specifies CASSPGRGLFNYGYTF.

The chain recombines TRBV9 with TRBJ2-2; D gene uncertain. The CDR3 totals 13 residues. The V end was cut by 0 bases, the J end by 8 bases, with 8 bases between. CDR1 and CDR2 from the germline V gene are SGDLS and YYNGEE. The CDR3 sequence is CASSVDSRGELFF. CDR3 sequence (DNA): TGTGCCAGCAGCGTAGACTCGAGGGGGGAGCTGTTTTTT.

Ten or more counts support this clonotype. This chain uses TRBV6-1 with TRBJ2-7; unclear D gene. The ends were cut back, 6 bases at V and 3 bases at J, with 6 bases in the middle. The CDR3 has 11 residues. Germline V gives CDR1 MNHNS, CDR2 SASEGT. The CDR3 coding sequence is TGTGCCAGCAGGGACGGCTACGAGCAGTACTTC. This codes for CASRDGYEQYF.

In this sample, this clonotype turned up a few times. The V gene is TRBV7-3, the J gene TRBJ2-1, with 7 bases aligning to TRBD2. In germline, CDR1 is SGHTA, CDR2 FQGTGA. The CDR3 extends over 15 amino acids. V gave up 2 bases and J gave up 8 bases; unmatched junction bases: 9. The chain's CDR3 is CASSLRGGSADEQFF. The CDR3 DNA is TGTGCCAGCAGCTTACGCGGCGGGAGCGCGGATGAGCAGTTCTTC.

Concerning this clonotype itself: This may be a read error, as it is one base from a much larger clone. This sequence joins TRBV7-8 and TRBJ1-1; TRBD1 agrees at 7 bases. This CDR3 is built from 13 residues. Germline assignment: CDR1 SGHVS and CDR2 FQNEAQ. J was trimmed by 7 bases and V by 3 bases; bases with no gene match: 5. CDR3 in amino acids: CASSLTGNFEAFF. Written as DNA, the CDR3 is TGTGCCAGCAGCTTGACAGGGAATTTTGAAGCTTTCTTT.

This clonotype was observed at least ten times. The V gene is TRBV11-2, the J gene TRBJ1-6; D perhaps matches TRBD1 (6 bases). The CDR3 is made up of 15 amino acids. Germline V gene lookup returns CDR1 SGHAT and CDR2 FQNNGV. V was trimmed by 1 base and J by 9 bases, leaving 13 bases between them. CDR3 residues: CASSLGTGSGSPLHF. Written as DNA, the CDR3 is TGTGCCAGCAGCTTAGGAACAGGGTCGGGTTCACCCCTCCACTTT. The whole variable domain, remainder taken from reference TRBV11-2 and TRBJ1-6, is EAGVAQSPRYKIIEKRQSVAFWCNPISGHATLYWYQQILGQGPKLLIQFQNNGVVDDSQLPKDRFSAERLKGVDSTLKIQPAKLEDSAVYLCASSLGTGSGSPLHFGNGTRLTVT.

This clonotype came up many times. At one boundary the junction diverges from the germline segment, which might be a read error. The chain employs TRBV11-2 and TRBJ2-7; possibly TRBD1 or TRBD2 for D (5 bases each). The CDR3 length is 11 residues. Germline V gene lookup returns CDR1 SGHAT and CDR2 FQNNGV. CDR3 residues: CASKRGTYEQF. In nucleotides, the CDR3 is TGTGCCAGCAAGAGGGGCACCTACGAGCAGTTC.